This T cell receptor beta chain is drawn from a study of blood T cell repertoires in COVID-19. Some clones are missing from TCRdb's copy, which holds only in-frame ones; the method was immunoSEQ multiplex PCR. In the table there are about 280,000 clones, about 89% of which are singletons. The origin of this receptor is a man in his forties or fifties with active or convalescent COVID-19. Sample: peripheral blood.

CDR3 in amino acids: CASSGSYNSPLHF. CDR3 in DNA: TGTGCCAGCTCGGGTTCTTATAATTCACCCCTCCACTTT. This chain links TRBV7-3 with TRBJ1-6; D not resolved. CDR3 length: 13 residues. V lost 8 bases and J lost 4, with 9 bases in between. Germline-derived CDR1 and CDR2 are SGHTA and FQGTGA.